This entry is about one T cell receptor (beta chain). Its cognate antigen is unknown. Its ends do not fully match the called genes, so a read error is possible. The entry originates in a study of cytomegalovirus exposure and HLA in healthy donors. Overall study findings and caveats: In vitro data verified three CMV-associated chains as specific for CMV antigens.

Both 60 Vbeta primers and 13 Jbeta primers went into the PCR. Some clones are missing from TCRdb's copy, which holds only in-frame ones; the method was immunoSEQ multiplex PCR. The sample records roughly 140,000 clones, over 75% being singletons. CDR3 length: 14 residues. Germline-derived CDR1 and CDR2 are SEHNR and FQNEAQ (reference sequence). The genes are TRBV7-9 and TRBJ2-2; D uncertain. Sequencing was performed on PBMCs. This sequence originates from a male donor in good health and CMV-seronegative. CDR3 amino acids: CSSSRALNTGELFF. The CDR3, as DNA: TGTTCCAGCAGCCGAGCGCTTAACACCGGGGAGCTGTTTTTT.